This T cell receptor beta chain was observed in a study of T cells after yellow fever vaccination. The study's findings and limits: Researchers cautioned that FACS-sorted repertoires could harbor abundant clonotypes contaminating from the bulk population.

Germline V lookup: CDR1 SGHRS, CDR2 YFSETQ. The CDR3 sequence is 16 residues long. With V trimmed by 0 bases and J by 3 bases, 4 bases remained unmatched. TCRdb passed the 5' RACE reads through MiXCR, listing each CDR3 protein once. Seen here are 300,000 to 400,000 distinct CDR3 sequences, around 12% observed once, and the top ten hold roughly 3%. About this clonotype itself: Its antigen is unknown.

The sample consisted of CD4+ T cells sorted from PBMCs, taken 15 days after the yellow fever booster vaccination. The clonotype comes from a young man who received the YFV17D yellow fever vaccine. J is TRBJ2-3 and V is TRBV5-1; TRBD2 matches at 10 bases. In DNA, the CDR3 is TGCGCCAGCAGCTTGGATCTAGCGGGGGTAACAGATACGCAGTATTTT. Translating gives CASSLDLAGVTDTQYF.